The clone carrying this T cell receptor beta chain occurred a few times. Per the original methods: Quantification of nucleated cells was approximated via reference gene primer amplification. The table came from immunoSEQ multiplex PCR; TCRdb's copy has only in-frame clones and leaves some out. That table furnishes V, J and clone size, whereas the DNA furnished D and trimming. The sample contains about 100,000 clones, about 90% of which appear only once. The source of the sample is a study of blood T cell repertoires in COVID-19. The wider study: The origin of the acute and convalescent COVID-19 samples was the United States, Italy and Spain.

What was sequenced was peripheral blood. This TCR came from a woman aged 25 to 45 with acute or convalescent COVID-19.

The CDR3 region has the DNA TGTGCCAGCACCGGCCGGAGCGAGCAGTTCTTC. Protein: CASTGRSEQFF. The chain has TRBV2 and TRBJ2-1; D not resolved. Germline CDR1 SNHLY, CDR2 FYNNEI. Trimming shortened V by 7 bases and J by 10 bases, and 11 bases separated the two germline ends. The CDR3 consists of 11 residues.